The 2 T cell receptor beta chains below were found in one sample sequenced in a study of blood T cell repertoires in COVID-19. Sequencing used immunoSEQ multiplex PCR; TCRdb keeps in-frame clones, though not all of them. Found here are under 300,000 clones, 85% to 90% of them singletons; the top ten hold approximately 9.5%. The sample consisted of PBMCs or T cells enriched from blood (not recorded which). Receptors originate from a man aged 35-49 years who had recovered from COVID-19.

CDR3 in DNA: TGTGCCAGGCTGGGGGGGAACACTGAAGCTTTCTTT. As protein: CARLGGNTEAFF. J is TRBJ1-1 and V is TRBV6-4, with D possibly TRBD1 on 5 matching bases. The V end lost 9 bases, the J end lost 1 base, and 9 bases lay between the germline ends. The CDR3 consists of 12 residues. Germline lookup yields CDR1 MRHNA and CDR2 SNTAGT.

The chain has TRBV15 and TRBJ1-1; TRBD1 matches at 7 bases. The CDR3 is 16 residues long. Germline assignment: CDR1 LNHNV and CDR2 YYDKDF (reference sequence). V trimming: 1 base; J trimming: 11 bases; junction bases outside the gene matches: 16. The CDR3 coding sequence is TGTGCCACCAGCAGAGTCCCTGTGACAGGGTTGTTCGCGGCTTTCTTT. Its protein is CATSRVPVTGLFAAFF.